This T cell receptor beta chain was documented in a study of blood T cell repertoires in COVID-19. The overall study: Donors in the United States, Italy and Spain gave samples during acute or convalescent COVID-19.

Clones were read by immunoSEQ multiplex PCR, and TCRdb kept only the in-frame ones, dropping some. The sample consists of about 130,000 clones, roughly 80% of them appearing once. The length of the CDR3 is 13 residues. The V gene's germline CDR1 is SGHRS and CDR2 YFSETQ. Trimming cost V 4 bases and J 1 base, with 8 bases left between them. The clonotype originates from an elderly woman with acute or convalescent COVID-19. Sequencing input: peripheral blood. The chain uses TRBV5-1 and TRBJ1-1; D is uncertain. This chain's CDR3 is CASSQWQNTEAFF. For the CDR3, the DNA is TGCGCCAGCAGCCAATGGCAGAACACTGAAGCTTTCTTT. Together with reference TRBV5-1 and TRBJ1-1, the CDR3 gives the full variable domain: KAGVTQTPRYLIKTRGQQVTLSCSPISGHRSVSWYQQTPGQGLQFLFEYFSETQRNKGNFPGRFSGRQFSNSRSEMNVSTLELGDSALYLCASSQWQNTEAFFGQGTRLTVV.